This TCR beta chain emerged from a study of vaccination effects on CD4 cells after COVID-19. Overall study context: A couple of convalescent patients gave samples 16 days and one week before vaccination. Study findings and constraints: Spike-reactive clones present post-vaccine in convalescents were predominantly new vaccine-induced clones.

This clone was seen a single time. What it binds is unknown. Clones were sequenced by immunoSEQ multiplex PCR, and TCRdb holds only the in-frame ones, with some missing. Here the sample spans tens of thousands of clones, around 77% being singletons. J lost 6 bases, V lost 1 base, and 15 bases had no gene match. Germline CDR1 is SGHNT and CDR2 is YENEEA. This CDR3 spans 18 amino acids. Sequencing in the ViraFEST assay came after antigen-specific CD4+ T cells had been expanded with viral peptide pools, which were used to stimulate PBMC. CD4+ T cells were isolated after around 9 days of culture. Between March and December 2020, the person had a SARS-CoV-2 infection that PCR confirmed. For each well, a few million PBMC were cultured with 8.5 to 10 IU/ml IL-2 and 8 to 10 ug/ml peptides.

Sequenced material: CD4+ T cells from PBMCs cultured with SARS-CoV-2 spike peptides, taken before COVID-19 vaccination. The source is a human donor who had a prior SARS-CoV-2 infection. The chain links TRBV11-3 to TRBJ1-5; TRBD1 aligns across 7 bases. CDR3 in amino acids: CASSLGHLADREGQPQHF. The DNA for the CDR3 is TGTGCCAGCAGCTTAGGCCACCTTGCCGACAGGGAAGGTCAGCCCCAGCATTTT.